This T cell receptor beta chain stems from a study of shared clonotypes between healthy human individuals. Findings and caveats of the study: The study sampled only blood, and tissue repertoires likely differ.

This CDR3 has 13 residues. Germline V gene lookup returns CDR1 SEHNR and CDR2 FQNEAQ (reference sequence). Produced via immunoSEQ multiplex PCR; TCRdb's table is partial and in-frame only. The repertoire has 450,000 to 600,000 clones, approximately 79% of them found once; the top ten carry around 12%. Points on this clone: Its specificity is not known. A much larger clone lies a single base off, so this may be a read error.

Healthy HIV-negative adults without recent acute infections or vaccinations served as donors. With unsorted samples, genomic DNA was obtained from some 100 million PBMCs. The material sequenced was PBMCs. This receptor was obtained from a woman in her forties in good health. Some clones in this sample may be carry-over from other donors' samples. The V call is TRBV7-9, the J call TRBJ2-5; TRBD2 might be the D (5 bases). The DNA of the CDR3 is TGTGCCAGCAGCCGCAACGGGTGGGAGACCCAGCACTTC. Its translation: CASSRNGWETQHF.